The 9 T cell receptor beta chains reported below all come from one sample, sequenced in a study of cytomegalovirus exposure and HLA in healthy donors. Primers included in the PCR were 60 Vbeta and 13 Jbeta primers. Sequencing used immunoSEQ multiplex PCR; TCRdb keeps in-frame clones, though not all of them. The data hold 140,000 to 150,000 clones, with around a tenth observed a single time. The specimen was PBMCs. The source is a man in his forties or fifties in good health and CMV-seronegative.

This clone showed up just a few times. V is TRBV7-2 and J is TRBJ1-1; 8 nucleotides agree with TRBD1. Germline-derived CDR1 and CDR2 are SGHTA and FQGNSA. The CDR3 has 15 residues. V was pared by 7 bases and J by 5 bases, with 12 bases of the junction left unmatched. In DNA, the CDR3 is TGTGCCAGCAACCTCGTACAGGGGGTCGGAACTGAAGCTTTCTTT. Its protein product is CASNLVQGVGTEAFF.

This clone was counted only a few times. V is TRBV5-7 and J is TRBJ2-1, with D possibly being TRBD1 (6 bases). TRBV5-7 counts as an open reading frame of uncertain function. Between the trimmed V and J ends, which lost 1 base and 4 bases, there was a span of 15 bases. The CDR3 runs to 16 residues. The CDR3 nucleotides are TGTGCCAGCAGCTTGTTTCTTCGGGACAAATACAATGAGCAGTTCTTC. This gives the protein CASSLFLRDKYNEQFF.

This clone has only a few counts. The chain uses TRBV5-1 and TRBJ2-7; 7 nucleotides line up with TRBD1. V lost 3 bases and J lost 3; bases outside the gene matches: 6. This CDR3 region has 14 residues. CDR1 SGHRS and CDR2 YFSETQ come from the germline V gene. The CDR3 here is CASSSSQGVYEQYF. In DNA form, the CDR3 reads TGCGCCAGCAGCTCATCCCAGGGGGTCTACGAGCAGTACTTC.

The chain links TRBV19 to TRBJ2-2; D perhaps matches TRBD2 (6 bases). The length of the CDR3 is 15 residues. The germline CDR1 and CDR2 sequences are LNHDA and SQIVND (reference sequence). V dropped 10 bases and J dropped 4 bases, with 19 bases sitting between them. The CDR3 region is CATKEGQVGTGELFF. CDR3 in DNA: TGTGCCACTAAGGAGGGGCAGGTTGGCACCGGGGAGCTGTTTTTT.

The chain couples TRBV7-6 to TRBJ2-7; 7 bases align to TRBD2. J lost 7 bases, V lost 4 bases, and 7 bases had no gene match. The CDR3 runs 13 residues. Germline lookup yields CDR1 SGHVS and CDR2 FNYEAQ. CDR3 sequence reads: CASSWTRESEQYF. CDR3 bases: TGTGCCAGCAGCTGGACTAGGGAATCTGAGCAGTACTTC.

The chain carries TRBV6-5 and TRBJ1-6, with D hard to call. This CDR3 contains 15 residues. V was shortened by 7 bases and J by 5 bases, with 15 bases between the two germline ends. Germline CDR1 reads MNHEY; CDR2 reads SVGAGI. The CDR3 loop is CASKENGFDNSPLHF. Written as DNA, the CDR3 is TGTGCCAGCAAGGAGAATGGTTTTGATAATTCACCCCTCCACTTT.

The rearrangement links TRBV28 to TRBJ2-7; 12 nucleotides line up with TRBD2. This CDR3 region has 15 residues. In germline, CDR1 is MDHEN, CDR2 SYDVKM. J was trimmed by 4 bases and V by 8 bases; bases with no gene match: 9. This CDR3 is CASSPTGTSGYEQYF. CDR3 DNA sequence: TGTGCCAGCTCACCGACCGGGACTAGCGGGTACGAGCAGTACTTC.

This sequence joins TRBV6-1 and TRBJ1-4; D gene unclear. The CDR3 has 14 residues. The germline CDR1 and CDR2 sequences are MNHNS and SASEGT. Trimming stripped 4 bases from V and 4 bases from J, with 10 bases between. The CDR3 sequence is CASSGLGSNEKLFF. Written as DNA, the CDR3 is TGTGCCAGCAGTGGGCTGGGCAGTAATGAAAAACTGTTTTTT.

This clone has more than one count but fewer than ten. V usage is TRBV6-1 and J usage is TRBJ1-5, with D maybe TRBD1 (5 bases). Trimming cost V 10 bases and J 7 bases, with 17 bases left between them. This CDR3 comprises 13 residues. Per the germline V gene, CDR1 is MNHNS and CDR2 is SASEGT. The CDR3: CATDKGREQPQHF. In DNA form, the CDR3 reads TGTGCCACCGATAAGGGCAGGGAACAGCCCCAGCATTTT.